This T cell receptor (beta chain) was identified in a study of T cell repertoires in cytomegalovirus infection (dated by TCRdb to the late 2010s). At the level of the whole study: The HLA type of each donor mattered for the analysis, because public TCR beta signatures pointed to carriage of CMV infection along with the matching HLA type.

Sequencing was carried out with an Illumina HiSeq 1500. TCRdb passed the public sequencing reads through fastp at Q25 and MiXCR, retaining productive beta sequences. Each entry merges the rows of one CDR3 protein and shows their most common DNA and genes. Across this sample there are over 250,000 distinct CDR3 sequences, with roughly 25% seen only once. Of the sample, around 13% falls within the top ten clones. Overall study outcomes, separate from this receptor: The ex vivo response was dominated by HLA-C-restricted CMV-specific TCR beta clonotypes, which also provided the single most frequent clonotype in two of eight donors. Carriers of CMV infection plus the relevant HLA type were discriminated by the cumulative frequency of public TCR beta family members in the study cohort and in an independent roughly 380-donor cohort.

Trimming costs V 5 bases and J 5 bases, and their ends lie 17 bases apart. From the cysteine through the phenylalanine, the CDR3 covers 14 amino acids. Only CDR3 DNA remains: 42 bases, in frame from the first base. CDR1 and CDR2, looked up from the germline V gene (reference sequence), are DFQATT and SNEGSKA. This clonotype was seen more than once but under ten times. The antigen this receptor binds is unknown. No base quality values were provided; no much bigger clone lies one nucleotide off. The chain is made from TRBV20-1 and TRBJ2-3; the D segment might be TRBD1 or TRBD2, since each matches 5 bases. This sequence originates from a human donor in good health (CMV status not recorded). Some clones in this sample may be carry-over from other donors' samples. Sequencing was carried out using PBMCs. The nucleotide sequence reads as follows: TGCAGTGCTCCTAAGCAGGGAGTTTTAGATACGCAGTATTTT. The translation is CSAPKQGVLDTQYF.